Below, 27 T cell receptor beta chains from the same sample are listed, as sequenced in a study of blood T cell repertoires in COVID-19. Sequencing was performed with immunoSEQ multiplex PCR; in TCRdb, only in-frame clones are kept and a portion is missing. The sample includes roughly 190,000 clones, 65% to 85% of them seen just once. The sample was PBMCs or T cells enriched from blood (not recorded which). The receptors originated from a woman aged 25-40 years who had recovered from COVID-19.

V usage is TRBV10-3 and J usage is TRBJ2-5; D possibly corresponds to TRBD1 (5 bases). CDR1 and CDR2 (germline): ENHRY, SYGVKD. This CDR3 has 13 amino acids. With 4 bases removed from V and 1 base from J, the gap between germline ends came to 7 bases. The CDR3 bases are TGTGCCATCAGTGGGGGCTCCCAAGAGACCCAGTACTTC. Translated: CAISGGSQETQYF.

The chain is built from TRBV27 and TRBJ1-5; D is possibly TRBD1 (5 bases). Germline V lookup: CDR1 MNHEY, CDR2 SMNVEV (reference sequence). This CDR3 has 16 residues. Trimming pared 3 bases from V and 5 bases from J, leaving 17 bases between. Written as DNA, the CDR3 is TGTGCCAGCAGTTTGGGGAATGGGGGGACGGATCAGCCCCAGCATTTT. Amino acid sequence: CASSLGNGGTDQPQHF.

The J gene is TRBJ2-2, the V gene TRBV28, with TRBD2 matching over 7 bases. Germline V gives CDR1 MDHEN, CDR2 SYDVKM. The CDR3 is made up of 19 amino acids. V was clipped by 2 bases and J by 0 bases; unmatched bases: 12. The CDR3 DNA follows: TGTGCCAGCAGTTTAATGGGGGGGGAGCGGGGCTCGAACACCGGGGAGCTGTTTTTT. Residues: CASSLMGGERGSNTGELFF.

Details on this clone: A much more abundant neighbour one base away suggests this may be a read error. Other DNA sequences of this sample code for an identical CDR3. The genes are TRBV5-1 and TRBJ1-6, with a tentative D call TRBD1 (6 bases). The CDR3 spans 14 residues. In germline, CDR1 is SGHRS, CDR2 YFSETQ. The V and J ends lost 1 base and 7 bases respectively, with 9 bases between them. CDR3 nucleotides: TGCGCCAGCAGCTTGACAGGGACAAATTCACCCCTCCACTTT. It encodes CASSLTGTNSPLHF.

V usage is TRBV4-1 and J usage is TRBJ1-3, with D maybe TRBD1 (5 bases). V was pared by 3 bases and J by 9 bases, with 12 bases between. Germline V gene lookup returns CDR1 MGHRA and CDR2 YSYEKL. The CDR3 is 13 amino acids. The CDR3 here is CASSQIRGGTIYF. The CDR3 region has the DNA TGCGCCAGCAGCCAGATCCGGGGGGGCACCATATATTTT.

The rearrangement uses TRBV5-6 and TRBJ2-7, with 9 bases matching TRBD1. This CDR3 is built from 15 residues. Germline V gene lookup returns CDR1 SGHDT and CDR2 YYEEEE. V dropped 3 bases and J dropped 3; count of bases not matched to a gene: 7. This chain's CDR3 is CASSSRTGVDYEQYF. CDR3 nucleotides: TGTGCCAGCAGCTCGCGGACAGGGGTAGACTACGAGCAGTACTTC.

This clone is a singleton in its sample. The chain employs TRBV7-2 and TRBJ2-3; D not certain. CDR1 SGHTA and CDR2 FQGNSA come from the germline V gene. Trimming took off 5 bases at V and 6 bases at J, with 27 bases between the two ends. CDR3 size: 18 residues. The CDR3 DNA reads TGTGCCAGCAGCCCCCCGGCGGCAGCCTGGTTATGGTGGGATACGCAGTATTTT. This translates into CASSPPAAAWLWWDTQYF.

The chain is built from TRBV5-1 and TRBJ2-5, with D hard to call. V lost 2 bases, J lost 2 bases, and 7 bases lay in between. CDR3 length equals 13 residues. In germline, CDR1 is SGHRS, CDR2 YFSETQ. This CDR3 is CASSFTVQETQYF. As DNA, the CDR3 is TGCGCCAGCAGCTTTACTGTTCAAGAGACCCAGTACTTC.

The chain is built from TRBV19 and TRBJ2-2, with 7 bases that match TRBD1. Germline V lookup: CDR1 LNHDA, CDR2 SQIVND (reference sequence). V lost 3 bases, J lost 4 bases, and 11 bases stayed unmatched. The CDR3 is 17 residues long. The CDR3, as DNA: TGTGCCAGTAGTATCAGATGGTTCTGGGACAGCACCGGGGAGCTGTTTTTT. Translated: CASSIRWFWDSTGELFF.

The gene calls are TRBV19 and TRBJ2-2; 16 bases align to TRBD2. The V and J ends lost 7 bases and 6 bases, in that order; junction bases with no gene match: 11. Looked up from germline, CDR1 is LNHDA and CDR2 is SQIVND (reference sequence). This CDR3 spans 18 amino acids. CDR3 residues: CASTRGLAGGPGSGELFF. The CDR3 nucleotides are TGTGCCAGTACCAGGGGACTAGCGGGAGGGCCAGGTTCCGGGGAGCTGTTTTTT.

The chain carries TRBV7-2 and TRBJ1-2; D unresolved. In germline, CDR1 is SGHTA, CDR2 FQGNSA. Trimming pared 2 bases from V and 0 bases from J, leaving 13 bases between. The CDR3 is 16 amino acids. CDR3 sequence: CASSLTWRGANYGYTF. The CDR3 DNA reads TGTGCCAGCAGCTTAACGTGGCGGGGAGCTAACTATGGCTACACCTTC.

This rearrangement joins TRBV2 to TRBJ1-1; D is ambiguous. The CDR3 is made up of 13 amino acids. Trimming pared 9 bases from V and 6 bases from J, leaving 17 bases between. Looked up from germline, CDR1 is SNHLY and CDR2 is FYNNEI. Here the CDR3 reads CASPVRLGSEAFF. CDR3 bases: TGTGCCAGTCCGGTCCGTTTGGGCTCTGAAGCTTTCTTT.

V is TRBV11-2 and J is TRBJ1-2; a weak D match, TRBD1 (5 bases). V was pared by 4 bases and J by 4 bases, with 22 bases between. Germline loops: CDR1 SGHAT, CDR2 FQNNGV. The CDR3 has 17 residues. Here the CDR3 DNA reads TGTGCCAGCAGCTCTTATAGGGGTGACACGGAAGGCTATGGCTACACCTTC. Its translation: CASSSYRGDTEGYGYTF. The whole variable domain, remainder taken from reference TRBV11-2 and TRBJ1-2, is EAGVAQSPRYKIIEKRQSVAFWCNPISGHATLYWYQQILGQGPKLLIQFQNNGVVDDSQLPKDRFSAERLKGVDSTLKIQPAKLEDSAVYLCASSSYRGDTEGYGYTFGSGTRLTVV.

CDR3 residues: CASSFYPHGGGHEKLFF. The CDR3 nucleotides read TGTGCCAGCAGCTTCTACCCACATGGGGGGGGACATGAAAAACTGTTTTTT. The chain couples TRBV12-1 to TRBJ1-4. TRBV12-1 represents a pseudogene. The CDR3 length is 17 residues.

The chain couples TRBV2 to TRBJ1-2; 7 nucleotides match TRBD1. The V and J ends lost 8 bases and 4 bases, in that order; junction bases with no gene match: 4. Germline lookup yields CDR1 SNHLY and CDR2 FYNNEI. The CDR3 covers 12 residues. CDR3 in amino acids: CASWDSIYGYTF. The DNA for the CDR3 is TGTGCCAGCTGGGACAGTATCTATGGCTACACCTTC.

The table lists this clone with a count of one. The genes are TRBV4-2 and TRBJ1-6, with 7 bases lining up with TRBD1. CDR1 and CDR2 (germline): LGHNA, YNFKEQ. V was clipped by 4 bases and J by 9 bases; unmatched bases: 6. This CDR3 is built from 14 residues. In nucleotides, the CDR3 is TGTGCCAGCAGCCGCAGGGGGGACGGTTCACCCCTCCACTTT. It is translated as CASSRRGDGSPLHF.

J is TRBJ2-3 and V is TRBV28, with 7 bases aligning to TRBD2. This CDR3 region has 14 residues. With 5 bases clipped from V and 2 bases from J, the junction kept 4 bases outside the gene matches. From germline, CDR1 is MDHEN and CDR2 SYDVKM. CDR3: CASSTGGSTDTQYF. The CDR3 DNA is TGTGCCAGCAGTACCGGGGGGTCCACAGATACGCAGTATTTT.

The chain has TRBV9 and TRBJ2-5; TRBD2 might be the D (6 bases). CDR1 and CDR2 (germline): SGDLS, YYNGEE. V was clipped by 8 bases and J by 5 bases, with 19 bases between them. This CDR3 region has 14 residues. The CDR3 protein is CASGLALPGETQYF. The CDR3 DNA is TGTGCCAGTGGCCTAGCGTTGCCGGGGGAGACCCAGTACTTC.

The rearrangement joins TRBV13 to TRBJ1-5; D is possibly TRBD1 (6 bases). Germline V gene sequence: CDR1 PRHDT, CDR2 FYEKMQ (reference sequence). V lost 2 bases, J lost 6 bases, and 11 bases lay in between. The CDR3 sequence is 14 residues long. The CDR3 DNA sequence: TGTGCCAGCAGCTTATCAGGGGCCGGTCAGCCCCAGCATTTT. This codes for CASSLSGAGQPQHF.

The chain combines TRBV6-5 with TRBJ1-5, with D maybe TRBD1 (5 bases). Trimming left V 2 bases short and J 11 bases short, with 16 bases between. This CDR3 comprises 14 residues. Germline V gene lookup returns CDR1 MNHEY and CDR2 SVGAGI. CDR3 sequence (DNA): TGTGCCAGCAGTTACACCACCTCAGACAGTGCCCAGCATTTT. Translating gives CASSYTTSDSAQHF.

This sequence joins TRBV25-1 and TRBJ2-3; 10 bases are a match to TRBD1. This CDR3 region has 14 residues. The trim removed 2 bases at V and 4 bases at J, leaving 0 bases unmatched. In germline, CDR1 is MGHDK, CDR2 SYGVNS. Here the CDR3 DNA reads TGTGCCAGCAGTGAAGGACAGGGGGCAGATACGCAGTATTTT. Translating gives CASSEGQGADTQYF. Full variable domain (missing parts from reference TRBV25-1 and TRBJ2-3): EADIYQTPRYLVIGTGKKITLECSQTMGHDKMYWYQQDPGMELHLIHYSYGVNSTEKGDLSSESTVSRIRTEHFPLTLESARPSHTSQYLCASSEGQGADTQYFGPGTRLTVL.

The chain employs TRBV24-1 and TRBJ2-1, with 11 bases that match TRBD2. CDR1 and CDR2 from the germline V gene are KGHDR and SFDVKD. With 4 bases clipped from V and 4 bases from J, the junction kept 5 bases outside the gene matches. The CDR3 loop spans 16 amino acids. The CDR3 reads CATSDPGLAVYNEQFF. The CDR3 DNA sequence: TGTGCCACCAGTGACCCGGGACTAGCGGTATACAATGAGCAGTTCTTC.

J is TRBJ1-2 and V is TRBV19; 8 bases are a match to TRBD1. CDR3 length: 18 residues. The J segment lost 5 bases and the V segment lost 3 bases, leaving 17 bases of the junction unmatched. Per the germline V gene, CDR1 is LNHDA and CDR2 is SQIVND (reference sequence). CDR3 protein: CASSMLRDRTGQGYGYTF. CDR3 sequence (DNA): TGTGCCAGTAGTATGCTCCGGGACAGGACCGGGCAGGGGTATGGCTACACCTTC.

The genes are TRBV5-1 and TRBJ1-3; 11 bases agree with TRBD1. CDR3 length: 17 residues. V shed 0 bases and J 3 bases; nucleotides not matched to a gene: 5. Germline V gene data show CDR1 as SGHRS and CDR2 as YFSETQ. This CDR3 reads CASSLEGQGAVGNTIYF. In DNA, the CDR3 is TGCGCCAGCAGCTTGGAAGGACAGGGGGCTGTTGGAAACACCATATATTTT.

This clone appeared a few times. The rearrangement links TRBV6-1 to TRBJ1-3, with TRBD1 identical over 11 bases. CDR3 length: 17 residues. The germline V gene encodes CDR1 MNHNS and CDR2 SASEGT. J was trimmed by 0 bases and V by 2 bases; bases with no gene match: 3. The CDR3 protein is CASSERTGGGSGNTIYF. CDR3 DNA sequence: TGTGCCAGCAGTGAAAGGACAGGGGGCGGCTCTGGAAACACCATATATTTT.

As for this clone: In the same sample, other DNA sequences code for this CDR3. V is TRBV18 and J is TRBJ2-7, with 7 bases that match TRBD1. CDR1 is KGHSH, CDR2 LQKENI, per germline. The CDR3 consists of 14 residues. Unmatched junction bases numbered 3, after V lost 2 bases and J lost 2 bases. CDR3 residues: CASSPSTGPYEQYF. In nucleotides, the CDR3 is TGTGCCAGCTCACCATCGACAGGGCCCTACGAGCAGTACTTC.

This chain uses TRBV30 with TRBJ1-2; D is undetermined. Germline loops: CDR1 GTSNPN, CDR2 SVGIG (reference sequence). V gave up 3 bases and J gave up 4 bases, with 9 bases separating them. CDR3 length: 12 residues. CDR3 loop: CAWRTVRYGYTF. The DNA of the CDR3 is TGTGCCTGGAGAACGGTCCGCTATGGCTACACCTTC. The whole variable domain, remainder taken from reference TRBV30 and TRBJ1-2, is SQTIHQWPATLVQPVGSPLSLECTVEGTSNPNLYWYRQAAGRGLQLLFYSVGIGQISSEVPQNLSASRPQDRQFILSSKKLLLSDSGFYLCAWRTVRYGYTFGSGTRLTVV.